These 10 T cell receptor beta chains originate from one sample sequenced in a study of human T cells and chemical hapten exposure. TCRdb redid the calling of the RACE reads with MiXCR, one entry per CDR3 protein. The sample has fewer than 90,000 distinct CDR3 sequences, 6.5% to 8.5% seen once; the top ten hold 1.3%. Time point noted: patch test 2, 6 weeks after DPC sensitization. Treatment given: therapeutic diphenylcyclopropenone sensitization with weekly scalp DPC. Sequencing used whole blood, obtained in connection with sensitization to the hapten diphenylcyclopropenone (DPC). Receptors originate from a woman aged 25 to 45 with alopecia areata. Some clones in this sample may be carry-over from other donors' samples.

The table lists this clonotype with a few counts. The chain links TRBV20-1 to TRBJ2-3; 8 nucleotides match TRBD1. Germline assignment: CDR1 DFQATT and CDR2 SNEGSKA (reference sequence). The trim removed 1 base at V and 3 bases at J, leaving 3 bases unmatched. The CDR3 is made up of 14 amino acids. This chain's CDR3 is CSARGRQGTDTQYF. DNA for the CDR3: TGCAGTGCTAGAGGCCGACAGGGGACAGATACGCAGTATTTT.

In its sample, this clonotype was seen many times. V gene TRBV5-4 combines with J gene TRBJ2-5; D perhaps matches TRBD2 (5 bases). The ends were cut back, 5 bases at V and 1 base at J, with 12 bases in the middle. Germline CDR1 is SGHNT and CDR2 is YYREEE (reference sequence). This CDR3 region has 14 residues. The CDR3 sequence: CASRLDYTQETQYF. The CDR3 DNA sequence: TGTGCCAGCAGACTCGACTATACCCAAGAGACCCAGTACTTC.

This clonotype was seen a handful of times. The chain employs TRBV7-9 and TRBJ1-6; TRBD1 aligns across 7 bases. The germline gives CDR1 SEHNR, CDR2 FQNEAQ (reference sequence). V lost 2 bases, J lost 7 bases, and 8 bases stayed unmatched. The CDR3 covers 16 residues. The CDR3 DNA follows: TGTGCCAGCAGCTTATGGAGGGGGCTTGGGAATTCACCCCTCCACTTT. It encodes CASSLWRGLGNSPLHF.

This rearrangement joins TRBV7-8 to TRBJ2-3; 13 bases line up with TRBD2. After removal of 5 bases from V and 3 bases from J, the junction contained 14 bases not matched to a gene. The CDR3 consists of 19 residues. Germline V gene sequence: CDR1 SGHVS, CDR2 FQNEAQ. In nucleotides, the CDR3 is TGTGCCAGCAGCACCAGAGGGACTAGCGGGACGACCGAGACAGATACGCAGTATTTT. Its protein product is CASSTRGTSGTTETDTQYF.

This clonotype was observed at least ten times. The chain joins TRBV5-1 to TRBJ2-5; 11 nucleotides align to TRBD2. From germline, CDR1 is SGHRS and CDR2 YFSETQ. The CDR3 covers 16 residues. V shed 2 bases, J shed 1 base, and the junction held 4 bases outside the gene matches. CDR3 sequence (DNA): TGCGCCAGCAGCTTAGGACTAGCGGGCCTCCAAGAGACCCAGTACTTC. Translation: CASSLGLAGLQETQYF.

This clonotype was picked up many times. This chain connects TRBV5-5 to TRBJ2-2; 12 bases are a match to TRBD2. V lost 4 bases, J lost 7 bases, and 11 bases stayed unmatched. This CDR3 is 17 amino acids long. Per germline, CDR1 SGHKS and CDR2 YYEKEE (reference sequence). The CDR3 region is CASSPLLAGGLGGELFF. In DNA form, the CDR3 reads TGTGCCAGCAGCCCTCTCCTAGCGGGGGGGCTTGGCGGGGAGCTGTTTTTT.

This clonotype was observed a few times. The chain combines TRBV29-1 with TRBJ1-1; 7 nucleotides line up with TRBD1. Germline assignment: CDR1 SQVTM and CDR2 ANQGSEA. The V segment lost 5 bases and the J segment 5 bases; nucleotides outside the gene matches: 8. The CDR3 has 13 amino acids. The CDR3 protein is CSVFRGSKTEAFF. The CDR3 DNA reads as TGCAGCGTTTTCAGGGGGAGTAAGACTGAAGCTTTCTTT.

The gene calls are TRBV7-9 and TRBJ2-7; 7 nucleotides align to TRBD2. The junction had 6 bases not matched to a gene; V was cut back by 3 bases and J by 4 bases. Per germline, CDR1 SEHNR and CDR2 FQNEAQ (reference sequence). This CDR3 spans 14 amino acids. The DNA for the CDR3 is TGTGCCAGCAGCTTCAGGACTAGTTCATACGAGCAGTACTTC. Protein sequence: CASSFRTSSYEQYF.

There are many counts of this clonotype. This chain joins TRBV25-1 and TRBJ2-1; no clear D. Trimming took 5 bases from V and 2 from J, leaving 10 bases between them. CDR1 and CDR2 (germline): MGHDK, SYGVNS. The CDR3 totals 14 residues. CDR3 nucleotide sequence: TGTGCCAGCAGTCCTCTTCACACCTACAATGAGCAGTTCTTC. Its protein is CASSPLHTYNEQFF.

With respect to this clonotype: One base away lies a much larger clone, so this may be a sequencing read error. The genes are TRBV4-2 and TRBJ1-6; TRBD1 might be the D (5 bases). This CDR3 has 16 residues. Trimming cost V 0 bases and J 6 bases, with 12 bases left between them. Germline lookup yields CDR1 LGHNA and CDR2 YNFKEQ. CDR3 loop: CASSQDRGTCNSPLHF. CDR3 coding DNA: TGTGCCAGCAGCCAAGATCGGGGGACCTGTAATTCACCCCTCCACTTT.